This T cell receptor beta chain was sequenced for a study of T-cell memory formation after mild COVID-19. This clonotype was detected a few times. Using its own MiXCR run on the 5' RACE reads, TCRdb lists one record per CDR3 protein. The profile shows around 320,000 distinct CDR3 sequences, roughly 19% of them singletons. The TCR comes from a man aged 18 to 35 who had mild COVID-19 (a few samples of this study predate the infection). Cell type and time point are not known. Material for sequencing was PBMCs or a T cell subset sorted from them (not recorded which).

CDR3 amino acids: CASSMTGSEAFF. The CDR3 DNA is TGTGCCAGTAGTATGACAGGGTCGGAAGCTTTCTTT. The V and J genes are TRBV19 and TRBJ1-1; 7 bases map to TRBD1. CDR3 size: 12 residues. The V segment lost 3 bases and the J segment 8 bases; nucleotides outside the gene matches: 3. CDR1 is LNHDA and CDR2 is SQIVND in the germline V gene (reference sequence).